These T cell receptor beta chains were read from a single sample in a study of blood T cell repertoires in COVID-19. Assay: immunoSEQ multiplex PCR; the TCRdb copy retains only in-frame clones and omits some. The repertoire holds more than 120,000 clones, with over 85% as singletons. The sequencing sample was made of peripheral blood. The receptor source for this set is a human donor in a cohort sampled during active COVID-19. Each CDR3 is given with its conserved first and last residue. The D gene is left open where the match is weak. Clone sizes are given selectively: once, few, many, or a class where the clone is expanded.

V	D	size	J	CDR3	DNA
TRBV4-2	.	.	TRBJ2-3	CASSQAKAADTQYF	TGTGCCAGCAGCCAAGCTAAGGCGGCAGATACGCAGTATTTT
TRBV19	.	once	TRBJ1-1	CASSMRRETEAFF	TGTGCCAGTAGTATGAGGAGGGAAACTGAAGCTTTCTTT
TRBV19	.	once	TRBJ2-5	CASSTLHSTQETQYF	TGTGCCAGTAGTACCTTACACAGCACCCAAGAGACCCAGTACTTC
TRBV6-1	TRBD1	.	TRBJ1-5	CASSEARATGLHQPQHF	TGTGCCAGCAGTGAAGCAAGAGCGACAGGGCTGCATCAGCCCCAGCATTTT
TRBV13	.	.	TRBJ2-1	CASSFRYEQFF	TGTGCCAGCAGCTTTCGGTATGAGCAGTTCTTC
TRBV9	.	.	TRBJ1-4	CASSVAGGASEKLFF	TGTGCCAGCAGCGTTGCGGGGGGCGCCTCCGAAAAACTGTTTTTT
TRBV7-9	.	.	TRBJ1-4	CASSFSGQEGKLFF	TGTGCCAGCAGCTTTTCAGGGCAGGAGGGGAAACTGTTTTTT
TRBV10-1	TRBD1	.	TRBJ2-5	CASSESTVWWTGGRTQYF	TGCGCCAGCAGTGAGTCGACGGTTTGGTGGACAGGAGGAAGGACCCAGTACTTC
TRBV9	TRBD1	.	TRBJ2-7	CASSVVPTGEAYEQYF	TGTGCCAGCAGCGTAGTTCCCACAGGGGAAGCCTACGAGCAGTACTTC
TRBV4-2	.	few	TRBJ1-2	CASSQARGYGYTF	TGTGCCAGCAGCCAAGCGAGAGGCTATGGCTACACCTTC
TRBV6-2/TRBV6-3	TRBD2	.	TRBJ2-7	CASSYRDYYEQYF	TGTGCCAGCAGTTACCGGGACTACTACGAGCAGTACTTC
TRBV27	TRBD1	.	TRBJ1-5	CASSFTGVNQPQHF	TGTGCCAGCAGTTTCACAGGGGTCAATCAGCCCCAGCATTTT
TRBV6-5	.	.	TRBJ1-2	CASTDYYGYTF	TGTGCCAGCACCGACTACTATGGCTACACCTTC
TRBV2	TRBD1	.	TRBJ1-5	CASSPGQGDQPQHF	TGTGCCAGCAGTCCGGGACAGGGTGATCAGCCCCAGCATTTT
TRBV7-3	.	.	TRBJ2-7	CASSLNALISEQYF	TGTGCCAGCAGCTTAAATGCACTCATATCCGAGCAGTACTTC
TRBV7-2	TRBD1	.	TRBJ1-5	CASSLVATGAGNQPQHF	TGTGCCAGCAGCTTAGTGGCGACAGGGGCGGGCAATCAGCCCCAGCATTTT
TRBV18	.	few	TRBJ2-2	CASSPLYEGNTGELFF	TGTGCCAGCTCACCTCTCTATGAGGGTAACACCGGGGAGCTGTTTTTT
TRBV11-2	.	once	TRBJ1-1	CASSFGEGTEAFF	TGTGCCAGCAGCTTCGGGGAGGGCACTGAAGCTTTCTTT
TRBV19	TRBD2	.	TRBJ2-2	CASSTSGGAHTGELFF	TGTGCCAGTAGTACTAGCGGGGGGGCCCACACCGGGGAGCTGTTTTTT
TRBV13	TRBD2	once	TRBJ2-5	CASSRGLAGGPETQYF	TGTGCCAGCAGCCGGGGACTAGCGGGGGGGCCAGAGACCCAGTACTTC
TRBV14	.	.	TRBJ2-3	CASSLAGGTDTQYF	TGTGCCAGCAGCCTCGCCGGTGGCACAGATACGCAGTATTTT
TRBV5-1	TRBD2	.	TRBJ2-3	CASSLTSGTDTQYF	TGCGCCAGCAGCTTGACTAGCGGGACAGATACGCAGTATTTT
TRBV5-1	.	.	TRBJ1-4	CASSLESLGNEKLFF	TGCGCCAGCAGCTTGGAAAGTCTCGGGAATGAAAAACTGTTTTTT
TRBV28	.	.	TRBJ2-2	CASSSSNTGELFF	TGTGCCAGCAGTTCCTCGAACACCGGGGAGCTGTTTTTT
TRBV5-6	TRBD2	.	TRBJ2-2	CASSRIGGAPGELFF	TGTGCCAGCAGTCGGATCGGGGGGGCCCCCGGGGAGCTGTTTTTT
TRBV4-1	.	.	TRBJ2-3	CASSQGERGTQYF	TGCGCCAGCAGCCAAGGAGAAAGAGGTACGCAGTATTTT
TRBV20-1	.	once	TRBJ1-4	CSARANEKLFF	TGCAGTGCTAGGGCCAATGAAAAACTGTTTTTT
TRBV2	.	.	TRBJ1-1	CASSERRANTEAFF	TGTGCCAGCAGTGAAAGAAGAGCGAACACTGAAGCTTTCTTT
TRBV6-5	.	.	TRBJ2-7	CASSLVGSSVYEQYF	TGTGCCAGCAGTCTCGTCGGGAGCTCAGTCTACGAGCAGTACTTC
TRBV14	TRBD1	.	TRBJ2-7	CASSRDRTYEQYF	TGTGCCAGCAGTCGGGACAGAACCTACGAGCAGTACTTC
TRBV10-1	.	once	TRBJ2-1	CASTSTLYNEQFF	TGCGCCAGCACCTCGACTCTCTACAATGAGCAGTTCTTC
TRBV27	.	.	TRBJ1-2	CASSSPSRLSYGYTF	TGTGCCAGCAGTTCACCTAGCAGATTGTCATATGGCTACACCTTC
TRBV7-8	TRBD1	.	TRBJ2-4	CASSRGGGRFNKNIQYF	TGTGCCAGCAGCCGAGGGGGCGGCAGGTTCAACAAAAACATTCAGTACTTC
TRBV30	TRBD1	.	TRBJ1-5	CAWSGQGRGQPQHF	TGTGCCTGGAGCGGACAGGGGCGGGGGCAGCCCCAGCATTTT
TRBV11-2	.	.	TRBJ2-1	CASSLVGGSYNEQFF	TGTGCCAGCAGCTTAGTGGGGGGCTCCTACAATGAGCAGTTCTTC
TRBV6-2/TRBV6-3	.	.	TRBJ1-3	CASSYSSYSGNTIYF	TGTGCCAGCAGTTACTCAAGCTACTCTGGAAACACCATATATTTT
TRBV5-1	.	.	TRBJ1-2	CASSYQGDGYTF	TGCGCCAGCAGCTACCAGGGCGATGGCTACACCTTC
TRBV7-3	.	.	TRBJ1-2	CASSLTYGEGYTF	TGTGCCAGCAGCTTAACGTACGGGGAGGGCTACACCTTC
TRBV5-1	TRBD2	.	TRBJ2-5	CASMSGLADIQETQYF	TGCGCCAGCATGTCGGGACTAGCGGACATCCAAGAGACCCAGTACTTC
TRBV7-2	.	.	TRBJ2-2	CASSRSQAAGELFF	TGTGCCAGCAGCCGCTCACAGGCCGCCGGGGAGCTGTTTTTT
TRBV5-6	.	.	TRBJ1-1	CASSSAQEDDTEAFF	TGTGCCAGCAGCTCGGCGCAGGAGGATGACACTGAAGCTTTCTTT
TRBV21-1	.	.	TRBJ2-3	CASSTGLADSTDTQYF	TGTGCCAGCAGCACAGGACTAGCGGACAGCACAGATACGCAGTATTTT
TRBV12-3/TRBV12-4	.	.	TRBJ2-7	CASSSQQGGEQYF	TGTGCCAGCAGTTCCCAACAGGGTGGCGAGCAGTACTTC
TRBV2	TRBD1	.	TRBJ2-7	CASRTRTGDYEQYF	TGTGCCAGCAGGACACGGACAGGCGACTACGAGCAGTACTTC
TRBV5-1	TRBD1	.	TRBJ1-1	CASRTGQGIEAFF	TGCGCCAGCAGGACGGGACAGGGAATAGAAGCTTTCTTT